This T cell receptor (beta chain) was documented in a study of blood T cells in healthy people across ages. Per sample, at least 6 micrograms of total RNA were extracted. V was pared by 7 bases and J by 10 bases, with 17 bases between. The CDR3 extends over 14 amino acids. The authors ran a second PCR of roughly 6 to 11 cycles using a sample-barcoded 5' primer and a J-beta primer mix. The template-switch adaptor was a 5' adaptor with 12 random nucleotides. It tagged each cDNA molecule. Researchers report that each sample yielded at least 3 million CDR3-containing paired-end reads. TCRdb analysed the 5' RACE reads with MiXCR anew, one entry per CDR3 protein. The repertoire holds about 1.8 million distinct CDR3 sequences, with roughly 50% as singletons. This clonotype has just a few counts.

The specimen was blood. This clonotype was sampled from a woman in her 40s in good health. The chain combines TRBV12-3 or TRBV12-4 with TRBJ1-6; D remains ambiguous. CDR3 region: CASNVGGRASPLHF. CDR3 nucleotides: TGTGCCAGCAACGTGGGAGGCCGGGCCTCACCCCTCCACTTT.